This T cell receptor (beta chain) was obtained from a study of response to subunit inactivated influenza vaccine listed by TCRdb under 2018. Background for the entire study: Deep quantitative T cell receptor repertoire profiling was used in the study to track responses to a trivalent subunit inactivated influenza vaccine. Broad study findings and their caveats: The authors suggested that each seasonal influenza vaccination may recruit only a limited number of new T cells.

CDR1 and CDR2 are read off the germline V gene as SGHRS and YFSETQ. The CDR3, from cysteine to phenylalanine, totals 13 residues. Of the read, only the CDR3 DNA is kept; its 39 bases are in frame from base 1. V drops 3 bases and J drops 1 base, leaving 8 bases in between. A word on this clonotype: Its antigen is currently not known. No much larger clone exists at a distance of one base, and base qualities are not known.

Library preparation employed RT-PCR. The data were produced on an Illumina HiSeq 2500. TCRdb reran the public reads through fastp at Q25 and MiXCR, keeping productive beta chains. Every CDR3 protein is listed once, alongside the most common genes and DNA of its rows. Counted in this sample were a few hundred thousand distinct CDR3 sequences; just over 20% of them appeared once. Approximately 10% of the sample comes from the top ten. The sequence is built from TRBV5-1 and TRBJ2-7; the D segment cannot be called with confidence. The source is a man in his fifties or sixties who received an inactivated influenza vaccine. Donor details come from another sample of the same person, matched by shared clones. Sequenced material: PBMCs from blood, taken about 19 months after vaccination. The CDR3 here reads CASSSQPSYEQYF. The DNA sequence is TGCGCCAGCAGCTCCCAGCCGTCCTACGAGCAGTACTTC.